This T cell receptor (beta chain) was captured by sequencing in a study of blood T cells in healthy people across ages. Using a J-beta primer mix together with a sample-barcoded 5' primer, a second PCR was run for roughly 6 to 11 cycles. Each cDNA molecule received a tag from a template-switch adaptor that had 12 random nucleotides. TCRdb independently ran MiXCR on the 5' RACE reads; one entry per CDR3 protein. The table shows fewer than 950,000 distinct CDR3 sequences, with about 34% occurring only once. With each sample, at least 5 micrograms of total RNA were extracted. The trim removed 6 bases at V and 3 bases at J, leaving 7 bases unmatched. The CDR3 extends over 16 amino acids. Germline-derived CDR1 and CDR2 are KGHDR and SFDVKD.

The receptor comes from a young man in good health. This rearrangement joins TRBV24-1 to TRBJ2-1; TRBD2 aligns across 10 bases. Material: blood. The CDR3 DNA reads TGTGCCACCAGTCGGCTAGCGGGAGAATGCTACAATGAGCAGTTCTTC. This gives the protein CATSRLAGECYNEQFF.